The sequence of this T cell receptor (beta chain) was determined in a study of cytomegalovirus exposure and HLA in healthy donors. Study results and limitations: TCR beta chain V- and J-gene trimming was linked, in a later analysis, to a missense variant in DCLRE1C. Several V segments, TRBV6-2 and TRBV6-3 among them, could not be told apart and were dropped. The majority of TCR sequences were rare, yet some public TCRs appeared in many donors. Per a later analysis, about 17,000 TCR beta sequences showed association with HLA alleles at 0.05 false discovery rate.

About this clone itself: Its specificity is unknown.

V was clipped by 4 bases and J by 2 bases, with 21 bases between them. CDR3 length equals 17 residues. Germline CDR1 reads LGHNT; CDR2 reads FRNRAP. The PCR was carried out with 60 Vbeta primers and 13 Jbeta primers. The protocol was immunoSEQ multiplex PCR, while the TCRdb copy is restricted to in-frame clones and leaves out a portion. The table records roughly 160,000 clones, 77% of them present only once. The TCR sequence derives from a man aged 25-45 years in good health and CMV-seropositive. The sequencing sample was made of PBMCs. The chain is built from TRBV12-5 and TRBJ2-7, with D perhaps TRBD1 (5 bases). DNA of the CDR3: TGTGCTAGTGGTTGGCCCCCGCACAGGTATTCGGCCTACGAGCAGTACTTC. Amino acids: CASGWPPHRYSAYEQYF.